This T cell receptor beta chain was retrieved from a study of CD8 T cells in ankylosing spondylitis (dated by TCRdb to about 2017). Context from the whole study: The study set out to find disease-linked TCR variants by profiling T cell receptor beta repertoires in ankylosing spondylitis patients and healthy donors. The whole study cohort included 85 to 120 healthy donors and some 27 ankylosing spondylitis patients. Peripheral blood was sampled, and synovial fluid was also collected from ankylosing spondylitis patients.

This clonotype has a count of ten or more. No antigen is known for it. Nothing much larger sits one base from this clone, and base qualities are not available. Data came from an Illumina HiSeq 2500. Quantitative 5'-RACE with molecular barcodes was the method used to prepare the TCR beta libraries. The authors' analysis ran thus. Disease-linked TCR variants were identified with a new computational method built on a probabilistic model of VDJ rearrangement. TCRdb applied fastp at Q25 and MiXCR to the public reads, then kept only in-frame beta chains. Identical CDR3 proteins give one entry, which carries the most common genes and DNA. In this record, the V and J calls reflect TCRdb's handling and not the investigators' own analysis. Here the sample has about 31,000 distinct CDR3 sequences; about 6.8% occur a single time. Over 9.5% of the sample goes to the ten largest clones. Cut back by 3 bases and 0 bases, the V and J ends lie 6 bases apart. CDR1 and CDR2 are drawn from the germline V gene: MDHEN, SYDVKM. From the cysteine through the phenylalanine, the CDR3 covers 14 amino acids. Kept here is only the CDR3 DNA, which spans 42 bases and is read in frame from base 1.

The paper's findings and limits, for the study overall: According to the report, matched synovial fluid samples from ankylosing spondylitis patients were significantly enriched for the disease-linked clones. The disease-linked clones showed a CD8+ phenotype and occurred at relatively low frequencies in peripheral blood. Some motif variants were previously reported in synovial fluid and blood of reactive arthritis patients, suggesting common disease-initiation mechanisms. Blood from ankylosing spondylitis patients appeared to be characterized by a TCR beta motif made up of several highly homologous amino acid variants.

The sample consisted of blood, either unsorted or a sorted T cell fraction (not recorded which). The clonotype comes from a male donor with ankylosing spondylitis or in good health (not recorded which). In this chain, TRBV28 is recombined with TRBJ1-3, with the D gene not clear enough to name. The DNA sequence is given as TGTGCCAGCAGTTTCGGGTCCTCTGGAAACACCATATATTTT. This translates into CASSFGSSGNTIYF.